The 26 T cell receptor beta chains below come from one sample, sequenced in a study of CD8 T cells in Susac syndrome. It was with random hexamers that about 0.45 to 1 ug RNA was reverse transcribed. TCRdb reprocessed the immunoSEQ multiplex PCR reads with MiXCR, giving one entry per CDR3 protein. The sample shows nearly 200,000 distinct CDR3 sequences, more than 90% of them seen only once. The sample comprised CD4+ T cells from PBMCs. The receptors shown here come from a human donor with multiple sclerosis.

V gene TRBV7-9 combines with J gene TRBJ1-1, with TRBD1 matching 7 bases. This CDR3 has 13 residues. The germline V gene encodes CDR1 SEHNR and CDR2 FQNEAQ (reference sequence). V dropped 6 bases and J dropped 4; count of bases not matched to a gene: 5. CDR3 sequence reads: CASRTDRSTEAFF. As DNA, the CDR3 is TGTGCCAGCAGAACGGACAGGAGCACTGAAGCTTTCTTT.

The chain joins TRBV7-8 to TRBJ2-5; 9 nucleotides line up with TRBD1. V gave up 5 bases and J gave up 2 bases; unmatched junction bases: 9. CDR1 and CDR2 (germline): SGHVS, FQNEAQ. The CDR3 runs to 16 residues. The CDR3 is CASSNLRDRAQETQYF. In DNA form, the CDR3 reads TGTGCCAGCAGCAATCTCCGGGACAGGGCACAAGAGACCCAGTACTTC.

The chain joins TRBV3-1 to TRBJ1-2; no clear D. From germline, CDR1 is LGHDT and CDR2 YNNKEL (reference sequence). V lost 3 bases and J lost 5, with 7 bases in between. The length of the CDR3 is 12 residues. CDR3 in DNA: TGTGCCAGCAGCCACGCATCTTATGGCTACACCTTC. It yields the protein CASSHASYGYTF.

The rearrangement joins TRBV4-1 to TRBJ2-7, with D possibly TRBD2 on 7 matching bases. Per the germline V gene, CDR1 is MGHRA and CDR2 is YSYEKL. Trimming stripped 1 base from V and 2 bases from J, with 18 bases between. CDR3 size: 17 residues. CDR3 in DNA: TGCGCCAGCAGCCAAGTTGGCGGGGGCCTATTTACCTACGAGCAGTACTTC. This gives the protein CASSQVGGGLFTYEQYF.

This chain uses TRBV20-1 with TRBJ1-5, with D unclear. The CDR3 spans 14 residues. Trimming took 6 bases from V and 4 from J, leaving 16 bases between them. Germline CDR1 DFQATT, CDR2 SNEGSKA (reference sequence). CDR3 loop: CSAARSGLNQPQHF. DNA for the CDR3: TGCAGTGCGGCTAGGTCCGGATTAAATCAGCCCCAGCATTTT.

The J gene is TRBJ2-5, the V gene TRBV6-2 or TRBV6-3; no reliable D call. This CDR3 region has 12 residues. The V end lost 5 bases, the J end lost 4 bases, and 8 bases lay between the germline ends. Germline lookup yields CDR1 MNHEY and CDR2 SVGEGT. The CDR3 DNA is TGTGCCAGCAGTACGAACGGAGAGACCCAGTACTTC. Encoded protein: CASSTNGETQYF.

The rearrangement joins TRBV27 to TRBJ2-7, with TRBD2 matching 11 bases. CDR1 and CDR2 from the germline V gene are MNHEY and SMNVEV (reference sequence). This CDR3 is built from 15 residues. The V gene end was trimmed by 5 bases and the J gene end by 6 bases; junction bases not matched to a gene: 9. The CDR3 is CASSLRPGLAVEQYF. The CDR3 DNA reads as TGTGCCAGCAGTCTCCGACCGGGACTAGCGGTCGAGCAGTACTTC.

The rearrangement links TRBV12-3 or TRBV12-4 to TRBJ1-1; 9 bases agree with TRBD1. The V gene end was trimmed by 5 bases and the J gene end by 3 bases; junction bases not matched to a gene: 1. This CDR3 is 13 amino acids long. The CDR3 reads CASSRTGDTEAFF. CDR3 DNA sequence: TGTGCCAGCAGTCGGACAGGGGACACTGAAGCTTTCTTT.

The DNA for the CDR3 is TGTGCCAGCAGCCCCCCGCGGGGCCGTGGTGATACGCAGTATTTT. Protein: CASSPPRGRGDTQYF. J is TRBJ2-3 and V is TRBV3-1, with a tentative D call TRBD2 (6 bases). Germline V gene data show CDR1 as LGHDT and CDR2 as YNNKEL (reference sequence). The V gene lost 4 bases and the J gene lost 6 bases, with 17 bases spanning the gap. CDR3 size: 15 residues.

The CDR3 region is CSARDVGRDPYEQYF. CDR3 DNA: TGCAGTGCTAGAGATGTCGGACGGGATCCCTACGAGCAGTACTTC. The chain couples TRBV20-1 to TRBJ2-7; maybe TRBD2 (5 bases). CDR3 length: 15 amino acids. Germline CDR1 and CDR2: DFQATT and SNEGSKA (reference sequence). The V and J ends lost 0 bases and 2 bases respectively, with 14 bases between them.

The V gene is TRBV9, the J gene TRBJ1-2, with 8 bases aligning to TRBD1. Germline V gene sequence: CDR1 SGDLS, CDR2 YYNGEE. V was pared by 7 bases and J by 8 bases, with 7 bases of the junction left unmatched. CDR3 length equals 12 residues. CDR3 residues: CASDRGLGGYTF. CDR3 in DNA: TGTGCCAGCGACAGGGGCCTAGGGGGCTACACCTTC.

This sequence joins TRBV20-1 and TRBJ2-2, with a weak D call TRBD2 (5 bases). V lost 2 bases and J 5 bases, leaving 12 bases between the germline ends. CDR1 is DFQATT and CDR2 is SNEGSKA in the germline V gene (reference sequence). The CDR3 runs to 14 residues. The CDR3 loop reads CSARHRSGTGELFF. Written as DNA, the CDR3 is TGCAGTGCTAGACACCGATCGGGGACCGGGGAGCTGTTTTTT.

DNA of the CDR3: TGCAGTGCTTCCGGGACCTCCCCTACCTACGAGCAGTACTTC. This encodes CSASGTSPTYEQYF. The chain carries TRBV20-1 and TRBJ2-7; either TRBD1 or TRBD2 may fit D (5 bases each). V gave up 5 bases and J gave up 2 bases, with 16 bases separating them. The CDR3 runs to 14 residues. CDR1 is DFQATT and CDR2 is SNEGSKA in the germline V gene (reference sequence).

The chain combines TRBV20-1 with TRBJ2-1; 9 bases align to TRBD2. The length of the CDR3 is 12 residues. CDR1 and CDR2 (germline): DFQATT, SNEGSKA (reference sequence). Trimming cost V 4 bases and J 9 bases; bases outside gene matches: 4. The CDR3 sequence: CSAKRGASEQFF. Written as DNA, the CDR3 is TGCAGTGCTAAGCGGGGGGCGTCTGAGCAGTTCTTC.

The rearrangement links TRBV14 to TRBJ2-2; D remains unclear. Germline V CDR1 and CDR2: SGHDN, FVKESK. This CDR3 is built from 14 residues. V shed 1 base and J shed 3 bases, with 6 bases lying between them. CDR3 loop: CASSQGTHTGELFF. DNA of the CDR3: TGTGCCAGCAGCCAAGGGACCCACACCGGGGAGCTGTTTTTT.

The chain combines TRBV5-1 with TRBJ2-2, with D possibly TRBD1 on 5 matching bases. The CDR3 sequence is 15 residues long. V was cut by 1 base and J by 5 bases, with 12 bases left in between. The germline V gene has CDR1 SGHRS and CDR2 YFSETQ. The CDR3 is CASSLRDSETGELFF. The CDR3 bases are TGCGCCAGCAGCTTGCGTGACAGCGAAACCGGGGAGCTGTTTTTT.

The rearrangement links TRBV3-1 to TRBJ2-5, with D perhaps assigned TRBD1 or TRBD2 (5 bases each). This CDR3 contains 13 residues. CDR1 and CDR2 (germline): LGHDT, YNNKEL (reference sequence). The V gene lost 7 bases and the J gene lost 0 bases, with 9 bases spanning the gap. This CDR3 reads CASMTGHQETQYF. The CDR3 DNA is TGTGCCAGCATGACGGGACACCAAGAGACCCAGTACTTC.

The V call is TRBV20-1, the J call TRBJ2-1; TRBD1 aligns across 7 bases. Unmatched junction bases numbered 7, after V lost 0 bases and J lost 2 bases. CDR3 length: 16 residues. The V gene's germline CDR1 is DFQATT and CDR2 SNEGSKA (reference sequence). The CDR3 sequence: CSARERGDRTYNEQFF. CDR3 DNA: TGCAGTGCTAGAGAAAGAGGGGACAGAACCTACAATGAGCAGTTCTTC.

The rearrangement joins TRBV30 to TRBJ2-7; D gene ambiguous. The V and J ends lost 7 bases and 2 bases respectively, with 15 bases between them. The CDR3 contains 13 residues. Per the germline V gene, CDR1 is GTSNPN and CDR2 is SVGIG (reference sequence). In DNA, the CDR3 is TGTGCCTTCTCCCCGGACGGTGCCTACGAGCAGTACTTC. Translated, it gives CAFSPDGAYEQYF.

This chain connects TRBV9 to TRBJ2-3, with 8 bases lining up with TRBD2. The CDR3 length is 15 residues. After removal of 2 bases from V and 4 bases from J, the junction contained 6 bases not matched to a gene. From germline, CDR1 is SGDLS and CDR2 YYNGEE. The CDR3 protein is CASSVGTSGADTQYF. DNA of the CDR3: TGTGCCAGCAGCGTGGGGACTAGTGGTGCAGATACGCAGTATTTT. Drawing the rest from reference TRBV9 and TRBJ2-3, the complete variable domain is DSGVTQTPKHLITATGQRVTLRCSPRSGDLSVYWYQQSLDQGLQFLIQYYNGEERAKGNILERFSAQQFPDLHSELNLSSLELGDSALYFCASSVGTSGADTQYFGPGTRLTVL.

The chain carries TRBV3-1 and TRBJ2-5; D gene ambiguous. This CDR3 contains 13 residues. Trimming stripped 1 base from V and 2 bases from J, with 5 bases between. CDR1 and CDR2 (germline): LGHDT, YNNKEL (reference sequence). CDR3 protein: CASSQVVQETQYF. CDR3 DNA: TGTGCCAGCAGCCAAGTTGTTCAAGAGACCCAGTACTTC.

This chain uses TRBV20-1 with TRBJ2-1, with 8 bases fitting TRBD2. Unmatched junction bases numbered 5, after V lost 1 base and J lost 0 bases. Germline CDR1 and CDR2: DFQATT and SNEGSKA (reference sequence). The CDR3 extends over 16 amino acids. CDR3 in DNA: TGCAGTGCTAGAGGTTCAGCGGGAGACTCCTACAATGAGCAGTTCTTC. It codes for CSARGSAGDSYNEQFF.

This clonotype was counted once. One end of the junction is discordant with germline, which a read error may explain. V gene TRBV18 combines with J gene TRBJ2-1; TRBD1 matches at 9 bases. The length of the CDR3 is 16 residues. From germline, CDR1 is KGHSH and CDR2 LQKENI. DNA of the CDR3: TGTGCCAGCTCACTGACAGGGGGTGCCTCCAACAATGAGCAGTTCTTC. Encoded protein: CASSLTGGASNNEQFF.

The genes are TRBV29-1 and TRBJ1-1; D may be TRBD1 (5 bases). The CDR3 spans 13 residues. From germline, CDR1 is SQVTM and CDR2 ANQGSEA. Deletions cut 4 bases from V and 0 bases from J, with 9 bases between. In DNA, the CDR3 is TGCAGCGTTGCGAGGGGTTTGAACACTGAAGCTTTCTTT. It yields the protein CSVARGLNTEAFF.

The chain links TRBV27 to TRBJ2-7; 7 nucleotides match TRBD1. The CDR3 runs 14 residues. Losses at the gene ends were 8 bases for V and 3 bases for J; bases not matched to a gene: 10. Germline lookup yields CDR1 MNHEY and CDR2 SMNVEV (reference sequence). The CDR3 DNA reads as TGTGCCAGCTCCCCCAGGGGGACAGACTACGAGCAGTACTTC. Residues: CASSPRGTDYEQYF.

This clonotype has only one observation. The chain joins TRBV20-1 to TRBJ1-5; 7 bases line up with TRBD1. This CDR3 region has 15 residues. J was trimmed by 7 bases and V by 6 bases; bases with no gene match: 15. Germline V lookup: CDR1 DFQATT, CDR2 SNEGSKA (reference sequence). As DNA, the CDR3 is TGCAGTGCAAGATCCAGGGGGGTACGAAGCCAGCCCCAGCATTTT. Translation gives CSARSRGVRSQPQHF.